The rows below give T cell receptor beta chains drawn from one sample of a study of blood T cell repertoires in COVID-19. The repertoire was sequenced with immunoSEQ multiplex PCR; TCRdb's copy has only in-frame clones and lacks some. The table includes tens of thousands of clones, about 84% detected once. The sample consisted of peripheral blood. The receptor source for this set is a woman older than 75 with acute or convalescent COVID-19. The CDR3 runs from the conserved cysteine through the conserved F or W. Each record gives: CDR3 protein, CDR3 DNA, D gene, clone size, J gene, V gene. D genes are given only for firm matches. Part of the rows lack a size; the others show once, few, many or a class for expanded clones.

CDR3aa: CASSGTGGRGYTF
CDR3nt: TGTGCCAGCAGTGGGACAGGGGGCCGAGGCTACACCTTC
d_gene: TRBD1
abundance: few
j_gene: TRBJ1-2
v_gene: TRBV6-2/TRBV6-3

CDR3aa: CASSSQTGGSGEQYF
CDR3nt: TGTGCCAGCAGCTCCCAGACAGGGGGTTCTGGAGAGCAGTACTTC
d_gene: TRBD1
abundance: .
j_gene: TRBJ2-7
v_gene: TRBV11-3

CDR3aa: CASSLDREKLFF
CDR3nt: TGTGCCAGCAGTTTAGACAGGGAAAAACTGTTTTTT
d_gene: .
abundance: .
j_gene: TRBJ1-4
v_gene: TRBV12-3/TRBV12-4

CDR3aa: CASSIPFTGGQPQHF
CDR3nt: TGTGCCAGTAGTATACCCTTCACAGGGGGCCAGCCCCAGCATTTT
d_gene: TRBD1
abundance: .
j_gene: TRBJ1-5
v_gene: TRBV19

CDR3aa: CASSLRGQGTSPLHF
CDR3nt: TGTGCCAGCAGCTTAAGAGGACAGGGGACTTCACCCCTCCACTTT
d_gene: TRBD1
abundance: .
j_gene: TRBJ1-6
v_gene: TRBV7-6

CDR3aa: CASSVRDSNTGELFF
CDR3nt: TGTGCCAGCAGTGTCCGGGACTCTAACACCGGGGAGCTGTTTTTT
d_gene: .
abundance: .
j_gene: TRBJ2-2
v_gene: TRBV2

CDR3aa: CASSPKGQSFSGNTIYF
CDR3nt: TGTGCCAGTAGTCCCAAGGGACAGTCTTTCTCTGGAAACACCATATATTTT
d_gene: TRBD1
abundance: .
j_gene: TRBJ1-3
v_gene: TRBV19

CDR3aa: CASSPNPMVREGFDEQFF
CDR3nt: TGCGCCAGCAGCCCCAACCCGATGGTACGGGAAGGCTTCGATGAGCAGTTCTTC
d_gene: .
abundance: .
j_gene: TRBJ2-1
v_gene: TRBV4-1

CDR3aa: CASSRGAGASQPQHF
CDR3nt: TGTGCCAGCAGCCGTGGTGCGGGGGCGAGCCAGCCCCAGCATTTT
d_gene: .
abundance: .
j_gene: TRBJ1-5
v_gene: TRBV28

CDR3aa: CASRDRGMTDTQYF
CDR3nt: TGTGCCAGCCGGGACAGGGGAATGACAGATACGCAGTATTTT
d_gene: TRBD1
abundance: .
j_gene: TRBJ2-3
v_gene: TRBV6-5

CDR3aa: CASSRPSGGRDTEAFF
CDR3nt: TGTGCCAGCAGCCGCCCCTCGGGGGGAAGGGACACTGAAGCTTTCTTT
d_gene: .
abundance: .
j_gene: TRBJ1-1
v_gene: TRBV2

CDR3aa: CASRDMTSGRSQMVYNEQFF
CDR3nt: TGTGCCAGCAGGGATATGACTAGCGGGAGGTCCCAGATGGTTTACAATGAGCAGTTCTTC
d_gene: TRBD2
abundance: .
j_gene: TRBJ2-1
v_gene: TRBV2

CDR3aa: CASSLDTHTDTQYF
CDR3nt: TGCGCCAGCAGCCTGGACACCCACACAGATACGCAGTATTTT
d_gene: .
abundance: once
j_gene: TRBJ2-3
v_gene: TRBV5-1

CDR3aa: CASSLGGTTGNTIYF
CDR3nt: TGCGCCAGCAGCTTGGGGGGCACGACCGGCAACACCATATATTTT
d_gene: .
abundance: .
j_gene: TRBJ1-3
v_gene: TRBV5-1

CDR3aa: CASSPGRNNYGYTF
CDR3nt: TGTGCCAGTAGTCCGGGGAGGAACAACTATGGCTACACCTTC
d_gene: .
abundance: .
j_gene: TRBJ1-2
v_gene: TRBV19

CDR3aa: CSVAGTGITGANVLTF
CDR3nt: TGCAGCGTTGCCGGGACAGGGATTACTGGGGCCAACGTCCTGACTTTC
d_gene: TRBD1
abundance: .
j_gene: TRBJ2-6
v_gene: TRBV29-1

CDR3aa: CASSYSTVTYNEQFF
CDR3nt: TGTGCCAGCAGTTACTCGACAGTTACGTACAATGAGCAGTTCTTC
d_gene: .
abundance: few
j_gene: TRBJ2-1
v_gene: TRBV6-2/TRBV6-3

CDR3aa: CASSNGQVGGYTF
CDR3nt: TGTGCCAGCAGTAATGGACAGGTTGGTGGCTACACCTTC
d_gene: TRBD1
abundance: .
j_gene: TRBJ1-2
v_gene: TRBV2

CDR3aa: CASSLGQGGSPLHF
CDR3nt: TGTGCCAGCAGCCTAGGACAGGGAGGGTCACCCCTCCACTTT
d_gene: TRBD1
abundance: .
j_gene: TRBJ1-6
v_gene: TRBV6-6

CDR3aa: CASRQQGTKNIQYF
CDR3nt: TGTGCCAGCAGACAACAGGGCACCAAAAACATTCAGTACTTC
d_gene: .
abundance: once
j_gene: TRBJ2-4
v_gene: TRBV5-4

CDR3aa: CASSQSGTTKGIQYF
CDR3nt: TGTGCCAGCAGCCAATCGGGGACAACGAAGGGTATTCAGTACTTC
d_gene: .
abundance: .
j_gene: TRBJ2-4
v_gene: TRBV16

CDR3aa: CASSPFRDTNYGYTF
CDR3nt: TGTGCCAGCTCACCATTCCGGGACACCAACTATGGCTACACCTTC
d_gene: .
abundance: .
j_gene: TRBJ1-2
v_gene: TRBV18

CDR3aa: CASSDHSGKYTGELFF
CDR3nt: TGTGCCAGCAGCGACCATAGCGGGAAGTACACCGGGGAGCTGTTTTTT
d_gene: TRBD2
abundance: .
j_gene: TRBJ2-2
v_gene: TRBV9

CDR3aa: CASSLAGLIYGYTF
CDR3nt: TGTGCCAGCAGCTTAGCAGGGTTGATCTATGGCTACACCTTC
d_gene: .
abundance: once
j_gene: TRBJ1-2
v_gene: TRBV5-8

CDR3aa: CASSKDRDTEAFF
CDR3nt: TGTGCCAGCAGCAAGGACAGGGACACTGAAGCTTTCTTT
d_gene: TRBD1
abundance: .
j_gene: TRBJ1-1
v_gene: TRBV7-3

CDR3aa: CASSLDSGRVQYF
CDR3nt: TGTGCCAGCAGCTTAGATTCAGGCCGAGTGCAGTACTTC
d_gene: .
abundance: .
j_gene: TRBJ2-7
v_gene: TRBV11-3

CDR3aa: CASSGTFVGGYTF
CDR3nt: TGTGCCAGCAGTGGGACATTCGTTGGTGGCTACACCTTC
d_gene: .
abundance: .
j_gene: TRBJ1-2
v_gene: TRBV2

CDR3aa: CASSSWDRGSGEQFF
CDR3nt: TGTGCCAGCAGTTCGTGGGACAGGGGGTCCGGTGAGCAGTTCTTC
d_gene: TRBD1
abundance: .
j_gene: TRBJ2-1
v_gene: TRBV27